These T cell receptor beta chains were read from a single sample in a study of shared T cell receptors in the human thymus. Libraries were prepared by immunoSEQ multiplex PCR; TCRdb keeps only in-frame clonotypes and omits some of them. The table lists 72,000 or so clones, 90% to 95% of them singletons. The specimen was thymocytes. The receptor source for this set is a human donor. Both conserved end residues are part of each CDR3. Expanded clones are given a class, and other clones once, few, many or no size at all.

v_call: TRBV19; clone_size: NA; j_call: TRBJ1-5; cdr3_aa: CASIAQGFSNQPQHF
v_call: TRBV2; clone_size: NA; j_call: TRBJ2-7; cdr3_aa: CASSPRTESIEQYF
v_call: TRBV7-9; clone_size: NA; j_call: TRBJ1-6; cdr3_aa: CASSPYPGQGVYSPLHF
v_call: TRBV6-1; clone_size: once; j_call: TRBJ2-7; cdr3_aa: CASSGDHWTGTRYEQYF
v_call: TRBV20-1; clone_size: few; j_call: TRBJ1-1; cdr3_aa: CSSDLRTEAFF
v_call: TRBV27; clone_size: once; j_call: TRBJ2-1; cdr3_aa: CASSLNRTSGPSYNEQFF
v_call: TRBV19; clone_size: NA; j_call: TRBJ1-6; cdr3_aa: CASSTEEGRSGRNSPLHF
v_call: TRBV11-1; clone_size: NA; j_call: TRBJ2-6; cdr3_aa: CASRQDRGRTNVLTF
v_call: TRBV28; clone_size: NA; j_call: TRBJ1-5; cdr3_aa: CASSSFRSRGATQHF
v_call: TRBV2; clone_size: NA; j_call: TRBJ2-5; cdr3_aa: CASRQRQGQETQYF
v_call: TRBV12-5; clone_size: NA; j_call: TRBJ1-2; cdr3_aa: CASGLDPGLKAGYTF
v_call: TRBV6-1; clone_size: NA; j_call: TRBJ2-1; cdr3_aa: CASSDGPPRSSYNEQFF
v_call: TRBV28; clone_size: once; j_call: TRBJ2-7; cdr3_aa: CASSLLWGEQYF
v_call: TRBV28; clone_size: once; j_call: TRBJ1-5; cdr3_aa: CASMEGRPDQPQHF
v_call: TRBV7-3; clone_size: NA; j_call: TRBJ2-1; cdr3_aa: CASRPGGLAYRDSYNEQFF
v_call: TRBV7-2; clone_size: NA; j_call: TRBJ2-6; cdr3_aa: CASSLSAGGTSGANVLTF
v_call: TRBV4-1; clone_size: once; j_call: TRBJ2-5; cdr3_aa: CASSQVSTGGARETQYF
v_call: TRBV18; clone_size: NA; j_call: TRBJ1-2; cdr3_aa: CASSTGGRTNYGYTF
v_call: TRBV5-8; clone_size: NA; j_call: TRBJ1-2; cdr3_aa: CASSSVRGHTNYGYTF
v_call: TRBV4-1; clone_size: NA; j_call: TRBJ2-7; cdr3_aa: CASSQAGHDYEQYF
v_call: TRBV28; clone_size: NA; j_call: TRBJ1-2; cdr3_aa: CASSSKRGNYGYTF
v_call: TRBV5-1; clone_size: NA; j_call: TRBJ1-1; cdr3_aa: CASSLVQTTKNTEAFF
v_call: TRBV12-5; clone_size: NA; j_call: TRBJ2-3; cdr3_aa: CASGLGDLRDTQYF
v_call: TRBV27; clone_size: NA; j_call: TRBJ1-4; cdr3_aa: CASSPWTGANEKLFF
v_call: TRBV4-2; clone_size: NA; j_call: TRBJ2-3; cdr3_aa: CASSQDHKRGGLTDTQYF
v_call: TRBV28; clone_size: NA; j_call: TRBJ2-1; cdr3_aa: CASSNRAVYNEQFF
v_call: TRBV5-6; clone_size: NA; j_call: TRBJ2-1; cdr3_aa: CASSKRTAHREQFF
v_call: TRBV7-9; clone_size: NA; j_call: TRBJ1-6; cdr3_aa: CASSLQESSYNSPLHF
v_call: TRBV5-1; clone_size: NA; j_call: TRBJ2-1; cdr3_aa: CASSRGLAGGPNNEQFF